The source of this TCR beta chain is a study of cytomegalovirus exposure and HLA in healthy donors. Study summary: Samples from HLA-typed donors yielded approximately 80 million unique TCRs in an early data release. Study outcomes and limitations: It was likely that a cluster of highly shared sequence variants was a sequencing artifact.

A word on this clone: Its antigen remains unknown.

V dropped 3 bases and J dropped 8 bases, with 22 bases sitting between them. The length of the CDR3 is 16 residues. CDR1 and CDR2 from the germline V gene are LNHDA and SQIVND (reference sequence). The PCR employed 60 Vbeta primers together with 13 Jbeta primers. TCRdb's table, derived via immunoSEQ multiplex PCR, lists solely in-frame clones and lacks some. The table records about 140,000 clones, roughly a tenth of them present only once. Healthy individuals who donated bone marrow served as the donors. At sampling all donors were nominally healthy, likely with unrecorded immune exposures. The sequenced material came from PBMCs. This chain connects TRBV19 to TRBJ1-2; tentatively, D is TRBD1 (5 bases). The origin of this receptor is a male donor in good health and CMV-seronegative. The CDR3 bases are TGTGCCAGTAGTATTTCCCCCCTTGGGACTACTCGGGGCTACACCTTC. It specifies CASSISPLGTTRGYTF.